This section outlines one T cell receptor beta chain sequence together with its context. These data are taken from a study of blood T cell repertoires in COVID-19. Looking at the study overall: Acute and convalescent COVID-19 specimens originated in the United States, Italy and Spain. Nucleic acid was either cDNA or gDNA, and it came from T cells, B-cell-depleted T cells, or PBMCs.

Original handling: Researchers report that nucleated cell counts were estimated from reference gene primer amplification. Sequencing was performed with immunoSEQ multiplex PCR; in TCRdb, only in-frame clones are kept and a portion is missing. V, J and clone size reflect that table, while D and trimming were determined from the DNA. Found here are hundreds of thousands of clones, 85% to 90% of them singletons; the top ten hold over 1.2%. CDR3 size: 14 residues. The germline V gene encodes CDR1 LNHDA and CDR2 SQIVND (reference sequence). The trim removed 3 bases at V and 9 bases at J, leaving 8 bases unmatched.

This receptor was taken from a woman aged 40 to 49 who had recovered from COVID-19. Sequenced: peripheral blood. V usage is TRBV19 and J usage is TRBJ1-5, with 7 bases matching TRBD1. Written as DNA, the CDR3 is TGTGCCAGTAGTATCCGGACAGGATATGGGCCCCAGCATTTT. Translation: CASSIRTGYGPQHF.